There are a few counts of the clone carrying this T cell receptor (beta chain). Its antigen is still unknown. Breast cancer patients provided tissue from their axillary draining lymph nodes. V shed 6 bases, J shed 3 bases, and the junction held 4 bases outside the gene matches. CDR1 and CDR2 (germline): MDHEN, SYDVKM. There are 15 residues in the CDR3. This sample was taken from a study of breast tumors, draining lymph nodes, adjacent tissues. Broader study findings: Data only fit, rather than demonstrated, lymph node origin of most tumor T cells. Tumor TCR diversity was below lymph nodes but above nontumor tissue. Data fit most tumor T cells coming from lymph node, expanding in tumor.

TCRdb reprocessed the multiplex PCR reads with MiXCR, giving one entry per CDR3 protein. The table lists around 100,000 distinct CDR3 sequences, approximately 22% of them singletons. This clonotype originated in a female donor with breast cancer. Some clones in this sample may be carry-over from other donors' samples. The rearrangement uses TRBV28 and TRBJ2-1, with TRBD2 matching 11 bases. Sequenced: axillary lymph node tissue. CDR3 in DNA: TGTGCCAGCAGACGACTAGCGGGGCTCTACAATGAGCAGTTCTTC. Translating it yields CASRRLAGLYNEQFF.